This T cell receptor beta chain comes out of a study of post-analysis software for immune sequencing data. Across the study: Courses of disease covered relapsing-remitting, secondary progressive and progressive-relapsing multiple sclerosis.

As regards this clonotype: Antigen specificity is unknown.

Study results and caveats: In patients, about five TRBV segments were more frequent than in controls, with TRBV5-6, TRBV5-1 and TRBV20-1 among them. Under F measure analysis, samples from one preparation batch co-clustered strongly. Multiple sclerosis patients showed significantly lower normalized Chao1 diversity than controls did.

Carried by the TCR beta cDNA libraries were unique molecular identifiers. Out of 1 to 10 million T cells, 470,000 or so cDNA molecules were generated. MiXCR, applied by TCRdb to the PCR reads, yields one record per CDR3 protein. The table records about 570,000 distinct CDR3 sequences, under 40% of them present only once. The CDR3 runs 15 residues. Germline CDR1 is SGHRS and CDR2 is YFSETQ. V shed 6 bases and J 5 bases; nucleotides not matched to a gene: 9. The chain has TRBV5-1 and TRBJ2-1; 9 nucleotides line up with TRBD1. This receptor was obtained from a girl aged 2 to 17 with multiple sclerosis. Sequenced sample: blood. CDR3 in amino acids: CASKLGTGNNNEQFF. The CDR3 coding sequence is TGCGCCAGCAAACTTGGGACAGGGAACAACAATGAGCAGTTCTTC.